This T cell receptor (beta chain) was sequenced during a study of blood T cell dynamics during melanoma immunotherapy. Broader study findings: At W3, later disease-control patients showed bifurcated PBMC repertoire changes, unlike progressors.

Remarks on this clone: The antigen remains unidentified.

Trimming shortened V by 0 bases and J by 6 bases, and 24 bases separated the two germline ends. This CDR3 spans 19 amino acids. Germline V lookup: CDR1 SGHVS, CDR2 FQNEAQ. Time point: pre-treatment baseline. Blood was drawn before treatment and at week 3 after checkpoint blockade. No patient had earlier systemic cancer treatment, concurrent immunosuppressants, or another active cancer. TCRdb's copy holds only in-frame clones and misses some; the assay was immunoSEQ multiplex PCR. The sample yields under 15,000 clones, roughly 84% seen once. The sample here was blood, taken from a patient treated with checkpoint blockade. V gene TRBV7-8 combines with J gene TRBJ2-1; D remains ambiguous. The TCR was taken from a human donor with melanoma. CDR3 amino acids: CASSLAPVYTEENSNEQFF. The CDR3 DNA reads TGTGCCAGCAGCTTAGCCCCAGTTTACACAGAAGAAAATAGCAATGAGCAGTTCTTC.